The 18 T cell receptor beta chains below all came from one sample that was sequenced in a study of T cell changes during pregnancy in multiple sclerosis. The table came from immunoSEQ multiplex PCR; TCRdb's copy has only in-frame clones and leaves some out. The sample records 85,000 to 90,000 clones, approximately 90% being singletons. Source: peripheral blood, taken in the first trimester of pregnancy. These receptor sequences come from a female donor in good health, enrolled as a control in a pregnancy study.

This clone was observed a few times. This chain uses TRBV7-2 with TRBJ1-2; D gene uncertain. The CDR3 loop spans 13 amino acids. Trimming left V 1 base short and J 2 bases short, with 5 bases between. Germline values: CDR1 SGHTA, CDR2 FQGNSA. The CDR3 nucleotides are TGTGCCAGCAGCTTAGGGCAGAACTATGGCTACACCTTC. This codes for CASSLGQNYGYTF. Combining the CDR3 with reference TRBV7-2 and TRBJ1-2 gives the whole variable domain GAGVSQSPSNKVTEKGKDVELRCDPISGHTALYWYRQSLGQGLEFLIYFQGNSAPDKSGLPSDRFSAERTGGSVSTLTIQRTQQEDSAVYLCASSLGQNYGYTFGSGTRLTVV.

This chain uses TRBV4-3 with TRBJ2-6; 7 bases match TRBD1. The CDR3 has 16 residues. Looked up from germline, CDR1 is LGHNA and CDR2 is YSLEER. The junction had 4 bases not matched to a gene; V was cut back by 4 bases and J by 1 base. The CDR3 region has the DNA TGCGCCAGCAGCCGGCAGACAGGGTCTGGGGCCAACGTCCTGACTTTC. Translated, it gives CASSRQTGSGANVLTF.

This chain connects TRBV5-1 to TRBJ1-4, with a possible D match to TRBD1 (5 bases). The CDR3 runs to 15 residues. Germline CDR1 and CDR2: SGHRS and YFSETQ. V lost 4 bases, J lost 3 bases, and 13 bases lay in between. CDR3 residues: CASSPPGGSNEKLFF. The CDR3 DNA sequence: TGCGCCAGCAGCCCCCCGGGGGGGTCTAATGAAAAACTGTTTTTT.

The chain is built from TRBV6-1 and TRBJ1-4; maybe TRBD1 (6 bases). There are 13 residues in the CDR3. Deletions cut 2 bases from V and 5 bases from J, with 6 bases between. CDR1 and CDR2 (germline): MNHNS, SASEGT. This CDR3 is CASSERGNEKLFF. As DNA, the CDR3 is TGTGCCAGCAGTGAAAGGGGGAATGAAAAACTGTTTTTT.

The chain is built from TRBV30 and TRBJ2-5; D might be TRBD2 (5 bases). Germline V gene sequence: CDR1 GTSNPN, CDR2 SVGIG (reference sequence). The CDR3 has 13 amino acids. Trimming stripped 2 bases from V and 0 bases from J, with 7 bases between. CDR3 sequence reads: CAWSTGYQETQYF. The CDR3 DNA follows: TGTGCCTGGAGTACGGGGTACCAAGAGACCCAGTACTTC. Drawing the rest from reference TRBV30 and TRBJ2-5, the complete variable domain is SQTIHQWPATLVQPVGSPLSLECTVEGTSNPNLYWYRQAAGRGLQLLFYSVGIGQISSEVPQNLSASRPQDRQFILSSKKLLLSDSGFYLCAWSTGYQETQYFGPGTRLLVL.

The CDR3 coding sequence is TGTGCCAGCAGCCAGGGGAGAGGGGGCGGTGGCACTGAAGCTTTCTTT. Amino acid sequence: CASSQGRGGGGTEAFF. The gene calls are TRBV4-2 and TRBJ1-1; 7 nucleotides agree with TRBD1. V shed 3 bases and J 4 bases; nucleotides not matched to a gene: 11. The CDR3 loop spans 16 amino acids. CDR1 is LGHNA, CDR2 YNFKEQ, per germline.

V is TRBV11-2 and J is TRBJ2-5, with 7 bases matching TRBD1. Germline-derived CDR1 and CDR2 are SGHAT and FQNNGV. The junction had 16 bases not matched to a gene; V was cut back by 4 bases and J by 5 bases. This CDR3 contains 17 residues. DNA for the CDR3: TGTGCCAGCAGCTCGGATAGGACAGGTTATACGAAGGAGACCCAGTACTTC. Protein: CASSSDRTGYTKETQYF.

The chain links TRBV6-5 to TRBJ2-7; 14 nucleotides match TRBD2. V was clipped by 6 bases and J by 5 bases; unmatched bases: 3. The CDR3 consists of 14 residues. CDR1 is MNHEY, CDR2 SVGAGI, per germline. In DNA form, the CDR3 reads TGTGCCAGCAGGGGGGGACTAGCGGGGGACGAGCAGTACTTC. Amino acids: CASRGGLAGDEQYF.

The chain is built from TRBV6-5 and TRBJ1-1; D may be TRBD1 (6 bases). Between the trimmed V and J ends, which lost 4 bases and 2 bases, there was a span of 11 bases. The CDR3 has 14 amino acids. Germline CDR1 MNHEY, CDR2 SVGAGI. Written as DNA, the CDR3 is TGTGCCAGCAGTTTTATACAGGGTAACACTGAAGCTTTCTTT. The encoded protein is CASSFIQGNTEAFF.

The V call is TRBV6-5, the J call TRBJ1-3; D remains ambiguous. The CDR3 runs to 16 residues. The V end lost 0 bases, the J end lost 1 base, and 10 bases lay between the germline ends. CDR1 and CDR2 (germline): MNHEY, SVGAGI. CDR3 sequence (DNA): TGTGCCAGCAGTTACTCGAGAGCCTCTTCTGGAAACACCATATATTTT. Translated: CASSYSRASSGNTIYF.

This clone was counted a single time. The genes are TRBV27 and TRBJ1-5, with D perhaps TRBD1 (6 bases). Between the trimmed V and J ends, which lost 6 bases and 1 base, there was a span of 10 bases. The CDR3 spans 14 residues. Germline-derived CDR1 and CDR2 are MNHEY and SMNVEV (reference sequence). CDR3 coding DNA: TGTGCCAGCAGCCCCCAGGGGAGCAATCAGCCCCAGCATTTT. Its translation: CASSPQGSNQPQHF.

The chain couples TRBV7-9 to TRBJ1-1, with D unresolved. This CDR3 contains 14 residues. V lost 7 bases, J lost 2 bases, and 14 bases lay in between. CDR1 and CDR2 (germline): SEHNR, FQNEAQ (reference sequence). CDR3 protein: CASTYTGNNTEAFF. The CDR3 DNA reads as TGTGCCAGCACCTATACGGGGAACAACACTGAAGCTTTCTTT.

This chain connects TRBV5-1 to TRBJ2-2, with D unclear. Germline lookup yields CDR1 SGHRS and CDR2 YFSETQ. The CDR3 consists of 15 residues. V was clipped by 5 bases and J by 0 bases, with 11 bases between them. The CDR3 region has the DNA TGCGCCAGCAGTAGCTTCGCTCCGAACACCGGGGAGCTGTTTTTT. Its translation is CASSSFAPNTGELFF.

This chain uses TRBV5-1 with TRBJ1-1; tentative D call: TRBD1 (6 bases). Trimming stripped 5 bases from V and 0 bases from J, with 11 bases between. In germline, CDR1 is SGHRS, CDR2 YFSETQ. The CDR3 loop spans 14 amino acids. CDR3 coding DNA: TGCGCCAGCAGACAGGGAGAGATGAACACTGAAGCTTTCTTT. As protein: CASRQGEMNTEAFF.

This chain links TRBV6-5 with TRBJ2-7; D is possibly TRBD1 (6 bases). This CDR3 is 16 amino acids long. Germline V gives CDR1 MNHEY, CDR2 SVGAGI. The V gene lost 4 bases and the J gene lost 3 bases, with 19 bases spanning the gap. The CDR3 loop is CASSSLGAPSHYEQYF. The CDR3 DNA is TGTGCCAGCAGTTCCCTGGGGGCCCCCAGCCACTACGAGCAGTACTTC.

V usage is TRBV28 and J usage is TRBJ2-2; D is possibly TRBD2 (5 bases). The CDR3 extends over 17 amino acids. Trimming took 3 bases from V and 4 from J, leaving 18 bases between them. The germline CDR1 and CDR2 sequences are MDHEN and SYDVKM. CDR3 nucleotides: TGTGCCAGCAGTTTTGCAGGTAGAGGGAGAGGCACCGGGGAGCTGTTTTTT. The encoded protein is CASSFAGRGRGTGELFF.

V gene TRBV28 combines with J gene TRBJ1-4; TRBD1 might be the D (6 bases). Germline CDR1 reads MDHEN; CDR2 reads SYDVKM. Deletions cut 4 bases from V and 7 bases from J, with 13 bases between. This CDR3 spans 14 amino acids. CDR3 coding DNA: TGTGCCAGCAGTTCCCCCGGGACAAGTGAAAAACTGTTTTTT. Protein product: CASSSPGTSEKLFF. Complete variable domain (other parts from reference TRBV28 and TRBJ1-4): DVKVTQSSRYLVKRTGEKVFLECVQDMDHENMFWYRQDPGLGLRLIYFSYDVKMKEKGDIPEGYSVSREKKERFSLILESASTNQTSMYLCASSSPGTSEKLFFGSGTQLSVL.

The CDR3 DNA sequence: TGTGCCAGCAGCGGGTGGGACAGATACTCCTACGAGCAGTACTTC. Amino acids: CASSGWDRYSYEQYF. The gene calls are TRBV5-5 and TRBJ2-7; TRBD1 matches at 7 bases. V lost 4 bases to trimming and J lost 0 bases; unmatched junction nucleotides: 7. The germline CDR1 and CDR2 sequences are SGHKS and YYEKEE (reference sequence). The CDR3 spans 15 residues.